Presented here are 29 T cell receptor beta chains from one specimen sequenced in a study of shared clonotypes between healthy human individuals. Only in-frame clones appear in the TCRdb table, and some are missing; sequencing was by immunoSEQ multiplex PCR. The sample consists of 1.4 million to 1.5 million clones, around 97% of them appearing once. The sequenced sample was naive CD4+ T cells sorted from blood. The subset is: CD45RA+ positively selected. The origin of the receptors is a man aged 30 to 45 in good health.

This chain links TRBV10-3 with TRBJ2-1; D is possibly TRBD2 (7 bases). Germline loops: CDR1 ENHRY, CDR2 SYGVKD. This CDR3 comprises 14 residues. V was clipped by 9 bases and J by 6 bases, with 18 bases between them. CDR3 DNA: TGTGCCATAGGGGTCGGGGGGCTCGGCAATGAGCAGTTCTTC. Translating it yields CAIGVGGLGNEQFF.

This chain links TRBV5-6 with TRBJ2-7; a weak D match, TRBD1 (5 bases). Germline V gives CDR1 SGHDT, CDR2 YYEEEE. Trimming removed 2 bases from V and 3 bases from J, with 6 bases in between. The CDR3 spans 12 residues. The CDR3 DNA follows: TGTGCCAGCAGCTTAGGGGACTACGAGCAGTACTTC. Protein sequence: CASSLGDYEQYF.

The chain combines TRBV4-3 with TRBJ2-7, with D possibly TRBD2 on 5 matching bases. Trimming cost V 0 bases and J 4 bases, with 10 bases left between them. Germline V gives CDR1 LGHNA, CDR2 YSLEER. The CDR3 runs to 14 residues. The CDR3 DNA reads TGCGCCAGCAGCCAAGAGCTGGTAGCGTACGAGCAGTACTTC. Its protein is CASSQELVAYEQYF.

Comment on this clone: At the DNA level, this CDR3 is encoded by other sequences in the same sample as well. The chain employs TRBV18 and TRBJ2-3, with 10 bases aligning to TRBD2. The CDR3 covers 17 residues. V was pared by 0 bases and J by 3 bases, with 6 bases of the junction left unmatched. From germline, CDR1 is KGHSH and CDR2 LQKENI. The CDR3 is CASSPPRLAGSTDTQYF. Written as DNA, the CDR3 is TGTGCCAGCTCACCACCGAGACTAGCGGGTAGTACAGATACGCAGTATTTT.

The chain has TRBV11-2 and TRBJ1-2; D not certain. The germline V and J ends were trimmed by 2 bases and 5 bases, with 9 bases remaining between them. Germline CDR1 SGHAT, CDR2 FQNNGV. This CDR3 region has 13 residues. The CDR3, as DNA: TGTGCCAGCAGCTTAAGCCAGACTTATGGCTACACCTTC. It yields the protein CASSLSQTYGYTF.

V usage is TRBV18 and J usage is TRBJ1-5, with D tentatively TRBD1 (5 bases). Trimming took 3 bases from V and 5 from J, leaving 11 bases between them. Germline values: CDR1 KGHSH, CDR2 LQKENI. This CDR3 is 14 amino acids long. The CDR3 is CASSPSGKDQPQHF. CDR3 nucleotide sequence: TGTGCCAGCTCACCGTCAGGGAAAGATCAGCCCCAGCATTTT. Filled out from reference TRBV18 and TRBJ1-5, the complete variable domain reads NAGVMQNPRHLVRRRGQEARLRCSPMKGHSHVYWYRQLPEEGLKFMVYLQKENIIDESGMPKERFSAEFPKEGPSILRIQQVVRGDSAAYFCASSPSGKDQPQHFGDGTRLSIL.

The chain recombines TRBV6-5 with TRBJ1-1; D is perhaps TRBD1 (5 bases). V was pared by 0 bases and J by 7 bases, with 15 bases between. This CDR3 is built from 15 residues. Germline-derived CDR1 and CDR2 are MNHEY and SVGAGI. The CDR3: CASSYSRLKRGEAFF. CDR3 in DNA: TGTGCCAGCAGTTACTCGAGATTGAAGAGGGGTGAAGCTTTCTTT.

This sequence joins TRBV9 and TRBJ2-1; D perhaps matches TRBD1 (5 bases). Between the trimmed V and J ends, which lost 3 bases and 2 bases, there was a span of 15 bases. The V gene's germline CDR1 is SGDLS and CDR2 YYNGEE. The CDR3 has 16 residues. The CDR3 sequence: CASSATAGSTYNEQFF. The CDR3 DNA is TGTGCCAGCAGCGCGACAGCAGGTTCCACCTACAATGAGCAGTTCTTC.

The chain couples TRBV7-9 to TRBJ2-1; D gene uncertain. The CDR3 covers 14 residues. The ends were cut back, 1 base at V and 5 bases at J, with 9 bases in the middle. Germline CDR1 SEHNR, CDR2 FQNEAQ (reference sequence). The CDR3, as DNA: TGTGCCAGCAGCTTAGGAGGTATAGACAATGAGCAGTTCTTC. Translation gives CASSLGGIDNEQFF.

The chain joins TRBV7-9 to TRBJ2-7; no clear D gene. Germline loops: CDR1 SEHNR, CDR2 FQNEAQ (reference sequence). CDR3 length: 13 residues. V lost 2 bases, J lost 5 bases, and 10 bases lay in between. CDR3 nucleotides: TGTGCCAGCAGCTTATCCGGTGGGCACGAGCAGTACTTC. Its translation is CASSLSGGHEQYF.

CDR3 residues: CASSPTTGGNTEAFF. In nucleotides, the CDR3 is TGTGCCAGCAGTCCGACCACAGGGGGTAACACTGAAGCTTTCTTT. The chain has TRBV28 and TRBJ1-1; 8 positions match TRBD1. V was pared by 5 bases and J by 2 bases, with 7 bases of the junction left unmatched. The CDR3 contains 15 residues. The V gene's germline CDR1 is MDHEN and CDR2 SYDVKM.

The CDR3 sequence is CASSPLQGTDTQYF. The DNA of the CDR3 is TGTGCCAGCTCACCGCTACAGGGAACAGATACGCAGTATTTT. The chain joins TRBV18 to TRBJ2-3; D is perhaps TRBD1 (6 bases). CDR1 KGHSH and CDR2 LQKENI come from the germline V gene. This CDR3 comprises 14 residues. V gave up 3 bases and J gave up 3 bases, with 10 bases separating them.

The V gene is TRBV4-3, the J gene TRBJ2-7; 7 nucleotides align to TRBD2. This CDR3 region has 17 residues. The J segment lost 4 bases and the V segment lost 0 bases, leaving 12 bases of the junction unmatched. Per the germline V gene, CDR1 is LGHNA and CDR2 is YSLEER. CDR3 in amino acids: CASSQDEASGLGYEQYF. CDR3 nucleotide sequence: TGCGCCAGCAGCCAAGATGAGGCTAGCGGCTTGGGGTACGAGCAGTACTTC.

The chain employs TRBV27 and TRBJ2-1, with TRBD1 matching 11 bases. The CDR3 covers 17 residues. J was trimmed by 12 bases and V by 0 bases; bases with no gene match: 13. Germline V gene data show CDR1 as MNHEY and CDR2 as SMNVEV (reference sequence). The CDR3 region has the DNA TGTGCCAGCAGTTTATCTGGGCTGGGGGACAGGGGGAATAGGCAGTTCTTC. Translated, it gives CASSLSGLGDRGNRQFF.

This chain joins TRBV5-6 and TRBJ1-5; D gene ambiguous. V gave up 3 bases and J gave up 0 bases, with 7 bases separating them. The CDR3 sequence is 14 residues long. Germline CDR1 and CDR2: SGHDT and YYEEEE. CDR3 sequence (DNA): TGTGCCAGCAGCTCGGGTGGTAGCAATCAGCCCCAGCATTTT. Protein: CASSSGGSNQPQHF.

The chain combines TRBV2 with TRBJ2-3, with a possible D match to TRBD1 (5 bases). CDR3 size: 17 residues. Germline CDR1 and CDR2: SNHLY and FYNNEI. The germline V and J ends were trimmed by 6 bases and 1 base, with 20 bases remaining between them. In DNA form, the CDR3 reads TGTGCCAGCAGCGTACGACCTCGACAGAGCGGCACAGATACGCAGTATTTT. Its translation is CASSVRPRQSGTDTQYF. Combining the CDR3 with reference TRBV2 and TRBJ2-3 gives the whole variable domain EPEVTQTPSHQVTQMGQEVILRCVPISNHLYFYWYRQILGQKVEFLVSFYNNEISEKSEIFDDQFSVERPDGSNFTLKIRSTKLEDSAMYFCASSVRPRQSGTDTQYFGPGTRLTVL.

The gene calls are TRBV28 and TRBJ2-1; 10 nucleotides align to TRBD1. Germline CDR1 MDHEN, CDR2 SYDVKM. There are 16 residues in the CDR3. V was clipped by 5 bases and J by 2 bases; unmatched bases: 6. CDR3 sequence reads: CASSRSGTGAYNEQFF. The CDR3 DNA reads TGTGCCAGCAGTCGCAGTGGGACAGGGGCCTACAATGAGCAGTTCTTC. The full variable domain, its missing parts supplied by reference TRBV28 and TRBJ2-1, is DVKVTQSSRYLVKRTGEKVFLECVQDMDHENMFWYRQDPGLGLRLIYFSYDVKMKEKGDIPEGYSVSREKKERFSLILESASTNQTSMYLCASSRSGTGAYNEQFFGPGTRLTVL.

The gene calls are TRBV9 and TRBJ2-7; perhaps TRBD1 as D (5 bases). The germline V gene encodes CDR1 SGDLS and CDR2 YYNGEE. The CDR3 loop spans 16 amino acids. The ends were cut back, 4 bases at V and 6 bases at J, with 23 bases in the middle. The CDR3 spells CASSLGRTPPQGEQYF. CDR3 nucleotides: TGTGCCAGCAGCTTAGGCCGGACACCTCCGCAGGGCGAGCAGTACTTC.

This clone is a singleton in its sample. Distinct nucleotide sequences in the sample also encode this CDR3. The rearrangement links TRBV19 to TRBJ1-5, with unresolved D. The germline V gene has CDR1 LNHDA and CDR2 SQIVND (reference sequence). CDR3 length: 13 residues. The V end was cut by 3 bases, the J end by 4 bases, with 7 bases between. The CDR3 sequence is CASSIMGNQPQHF. CDR3 bases: TGTGCCAGTAGTATCATGGGAAATCAGCCCCAGCATTTT.

The CDR3, as DNA: TGCGCCAGCAGCTCCGGGACAGGCACAGGGGAGACCCAGTACTTC. Its translation is CASSSGTGTGETQYF. The chain carries TRBV5-1 and TRBJ2-5, with 8 bases fitting TRBD1. CDR3 length: 15 residues. V lost 3 bases to trimming and J lost 5 bases; unmatched junction nucleotides: 9. Germline CDR1 is SGHRS and CDR2 is YFSETQ.

The CDR3: CASRSAGFAEAFF. DNA for the CDR3: TGCGCCAGCAGAAGTGCGGGGTTCGCTGAAGCTTTCTTT. The chain couples TRBV5-1 to TRBJ1-1; D unresolved. Germline CDR1 reads SGHRS; CDR2 reads YFSETQ. This CDR3 contains 13 residues. Deletions cut 5 bases from V and 6 bases from J, with 14 bases between.

V gene TRBV27 combines with J gene TRBJ2-3; 7 bases are a match to TRBD2. The CDR3 consists of 14 residues. The germline V gene encodes CDR1 MNHEY and CDR2 SMNVEV (reference sequence). The trim removed 9 bases at V and 2 bases at J, leaving 8 bases unmatched. This CDR3 is CASMTSRNTDTQYF. Here the CDR3 DNA reads TGTGCCAGTATGACTAGCAGAAACACAGATACGCAGTATTTT.

The V gene is TRBV4-3, the J gene TRBJ2-7; 10 bases agree with TRBD2. CDR3 size: 15 residues. The germline CDR1 and CDR2 sequences are LGHNA and YSLEER. With 1 base clipped from V and 6 bases from J, the junction kept 6 bases outside the gene matches. DNA for the CDR3: TGCGCCAGCAGCCAAGGCCTAGCGGGAGTAAGCGAGCAGTACTTC. Its translation: CASSQGLAGVSEQYF.

The V and J genes are TRBV5-4 and TRBJ2-5; D not resolved. Germline CDR1 reads SGHNT; CDR2 reads YYREEE (reference sequence). V was cut by 1 base and J by 7 bases, with 11 bases left in between. This CDR3 contains 13 residues. The CDR3 region is CASSLKGPGTQYF. The CDR3 coding sequence is TGTGCCAGCAGCTTGAAAGGGCCCGGGACCCAGTACTTC.

DNA of the CDR3: TGTGCCAGCAGACTCCGTCCTGCTAGCGGTGAACATGAGCAGTTCTTC. Its translation: CASRLRPASGEHEQFF. This rearrangement joins TRBV7-2 to TRBJ2-1; 7 bases are shared with TRBD2. The germline gives CDR1 SGHTA, CDR2 FQGNSA. Trimming cost V 6 bases and J 8 bases; bases outside gene matches: 16. There are 16 residues in the CDR3.

This clone was observed a handful of times. This chain connects TRBV6-1 to TRBJ2-7; D uncertain. Germline loops: CDR1 MNHNS, CDR2 SASEGT. The CDR3 is 11 amino acids. The ends were cut back, 6 bases at V and 2 bases at J, with 5 bases in the middle. The CDR3, as DNA: TGTGCCAGCAGCTTCGCCTACGAGCAGTACTTC. As protein: CASSFAYEQYF.

CDR3 sequence reads: CASSENGHQPQHF. The CDR3 DNA is TGTGCCAGCAGTGAGAACGGCCATCAGCCCCAGCATTTT. The genes are TRBV6-1 and TRBJ1-5; D remains unclear. Trimming shortened V by 3 bases and J by 5 bases, and 8 bases separated the two germline ends. Germline CDR1 is MNHNS and CDR2 is SASEGT. The CDR3 is 13 residues long.

The genes are TRBV7-9 and TRBJ2-3, with D perhaps being TRBD1 or TRBD2 (5 bases each). The CDR3 covers 15 residues. The V and J ends lost 5 bases and 0 bases respectively, with 12 bases between them. The V gene's germline CDR1 is SEHNR and CDR2 FQNEAQ (reference sequence). CDR3 bases: TGTGCCAGCAGCCCAGGGACCCTCAGCACAGATACGCAGTATTTT. It translates to CASSPGTLSTDTQYF. The full variable domain, its missing parts supplied by reference TRBV7-9 and TRBJ2-3, is DTGVSQNPRHKITKRGQNVTFRCDPISEHNRLYWYRQTLGQGPEFLTYFQNEAQLEKSRLLSDRFSAERPKGSFSTLEIQRTEQGDSAMYLCASSPGTLSTDTQYFGPGTRLTVL.

The chain combines TRBV14 with TRBJ2-1, with 10 bases that match TRBD2. Germline V gives CDR1 SGHDN, CDR2 FVKESK. V trimming: 0 bases; J trimming: 6 bases; junction bases outside the gene matches: 8. This CDR3 spans 17 amino acids. The CDR3 reads CASSQDPGLAGANEQFF. The DNA of the CDR3 is TGTGCCAGCAGCCAAGATCCTGGCCTAGCGGGAGCCAATGAGCAGTTCTTC.